The 27 T cell receptor beta chains below were found in one sample sequenced in a study of tumor-infiltrating lymphocytes in primary liver carcinoma. A primer in the constant region served to generate TCR beta cDNA from 450 to 600 ng of total RNA. Three rounds of nested multiplex PCR with slightly modified ARM-PCR produced TCR beta libraries. Two initial PCR rounds of 10 to 11 cycles each paired TRBV1-TRBV30 forward primers with a C-beta reverse primer. One entry per CDR3 protein, called by TCRdb with MiXCR from the multiplex PCR reads. The sample includes 90,000 to 110,000 distinct CDR3 sequences, approximately 78% seen only once; the top ten take approximately 18%. DNA and RNA were both co-extracted from about 20-30 mg of bulk tissue that had not been sorted. The specimen sequenced was liver tumor tissue from sampling region 3. The subset here: tumor region T3, left-lateral pole. The source is a man aged 35 to 55 with primary liver carcinoma and hepatitis B virus infection.

This sequence joins TRBV6-1 and TRBJ1-5; D gene uncertain. The J call could be wrong; TRBJ2-3 is a better fit for the DNA end. This CDR3 comprises 14 residues. Germline CDR1 MNHNS, CDR2 SASEGT. CDR3 DNA sequence: TGTGCCAGCAGTGAAGGGGGAAGTGATCAGCCCCAGTATTTT. This codes for CASSEGGSDQPQYF.

This clonotype was counted a few times. A much larger clone differs from this one at a single base, so this may be a read error. The CDR3 is CASSLARVAETPFYEQYF. DNA of the CDR3: TGCGCCAGCAGCTTGGCCCGGGTAGCGGAAACACCGTTCTACGAGCAGTACTTC. The chain couples TRBV5-1 to TRBJ2-7; D may be TRBD2 (6 bases). V was clipped by 0 bases and J by 3 bases, with 22 bases between them. The CDR3 contains 18 residues. Germline CDR1 and CDR2: SGHRS and YFSETQ.

A word on this clonotype: No conserved phenylalanine or tryptophan is present at the end of the CDR3, so a read error is the likely explanation. The rearrangement links TRBV14 to TRBJ1-3; D is ambiguous. The CDR3 sequence is 15 residues long. Germline CDR1 and CDR2: SGHDN and FVKESK. The CDR3 DNA reads TGTACCAGCAGCCAAGTTGCGGGGACTGGAAACACCATATATTCT. It specifies CTSSQVAGTGNTIYS.

With regard to this clonotype: With a much larger clone just one base away, this may be a read error. The chain is built from TRBV28 and TRBJ1-6; 8 bases are shared with TRBD1. After removal of 7 bases from V and 8 bases from J, the junction contained 4 bases not matched to a gene. Germline assignment: CDR1 MDHEN and CDR2 SYDVKM. The CDR3 consists of 13 residues. The CDR3 region is CASKDRVDSPLHF. For the CDR3, the DNA is TGTGCCAGCAAGGACAGGGTCGATTCACCCCTCCACTTT.

A word on this clonotype: One end of the junction varies from germline; a read error may be responsible. The V gene is TRBV11-3, the J gene TRBJ2-1; the D is unclear. There are 12 residues in the CDR3. From germline, CDR1 is SGHNT and CDR2 YENEEA. For the CDR3, the DNA is TGTGCCAGCAGCTTAAATGCCAATGTGCGGTTTTTC. Protein: CASSLNANVRFF.

Turning to this clonotype: A junction boundary mismatches the germline segment, possibly from a read error. This chain connects TRBV29-1 to TRBJ2-2; tentative D call: TRBD2 (5 bases). The CDR3 is made up of 14 amino acids. Germline values: CDR1 SQVTM, CDR2 ANQGSEA. CDR3 DNA: TGCAGCGTCCTCGGTCTGGAACCCACCGGGGAGCCGTTTTTT. This codes for CSVLGLEPTGEPFF.

The genes are TRBV6-6 and TRBJ1-1; a weak D match, TRBD1 (5 bases). The CDR3 consists of 15 residues. V lost 7 bases to trimming and J lost 5 bases, with 20 bases between them. Germline V gene sequence: CDR1 MNHNY, CDR2 SVGAGI (reference sequence). The CDR3 nucleotides are TGTGCCAGCATCGGAATGGCAAGGGGCAATACTGAAGCTTTCTTT. Protein sequence: CASIGMARGNTEAFF.

A word on this clonotype: The junction and the germline gene differ at one end; a read error may be behind it. The chain carries TRBV4-3 and TRBJ2-5; 7 bases align to TRBD2. The germline gives CDR1 LGHNA, CDR2 YSLEER. This CDR3 comprises 14 residues. As DNA, the CDR3 is TGCGCCACCAGCCAAAACTGGGGGGGGGAGACCCGGTACTTC. This encodes CATSQNWGGETRYF.

A word on this clonotype: At one of its ends the junction is not consistent with the germline gene, which may arise from a read error. The chain has TRBV29-1 and TRBJ2-1, with TRBD2 matching 8 bases. This CDR3 spans 14 amino acids. Per the germline V gene, CDR1 is SQVTM and CDR2 is ANQGSEA. CDR3 protein: CSHRTSGDYNKQFF. CDR3 nucleotides: TGCAGTCATCGTACTAGCGGAGACTACAATAAGCAGTTCTTC.

This clonotype was counted at least ten times. The J gene is TRBJ2-6, the V gene TRBV5-1; D is uncertain. Germline-derived CDR1 and CDR2 are SGHRS and YFSETQ. The CDR3 consists of 11 residues. Trimming removed 7 bases from V and 6 bases from J, with 5 bases in between. The CDR3 reads CASAQANVLTF. CDR3 nucleotide sequence: TGCGCCAGCGCCCAGGCCAACGTCCTGACTTTC.

This clonotype was seen only once. The J gene is TRBJ1-6, the V gene TRBV4-3; 8 nucleotides line up with TRBD1. The germline CDR1 and CDR2 sequences are LGHNA and YSLEER. The length of the CDR3 is 16 residues. Germline trimming cut 9 bases from V and 11 bases from J; bases unmatched to any gene: 18. The CDR3 is CARSSCDRGRNTPLHF. Written as DNA, the CDR3 is TGCGCCAGGAGCTCCTGTGACAGGGGAAGGAATACACCCCTCCACTTT.

Ten or more counts support this clonotype. The CDR3: CASSVSTSGSYEQYF. DNA for the CDR3: TGTGCCAGCAGTGTCTCGACTAGCGGATCCTACGAGCAGTACTTC. This chain links TRBV6-1 with TRBJ2-7; the match to TRBD2 covers 9 bases. The junction had 5 bases not matched to a gene; V was cut back by 4 bases and J by 1 base. CDR1 and CDR2 from the germline V gene are MNHNS and SASEGT. The CDR3 has 15 residues.

As regards this clonotype: The junction departs from germline at one end; a sequencing error may be responsible. This chain joins TRBV11-3 and TRBJ2-1; D uncertain. The CDR3 length is 12 residues. CDR1 and CDR2 (germline): SGHNT, YENEEA. In DNA, the CDR3 is TGTGCTAGCAGCTTAAATGCCAGTGAGCAGTTATTC. Residues: CASSLNASEQLF.

This clonotype was detected many times. The chain's CDR3 is CASSDSSDTGELFF. DNA for the CDR3: TGTGCCAGCAGTGACTCATCGGACACCGGGGAGCTGTTTTTT. The rearrangement links TRBV6-4 to TRBJ2-2; unclear D gene. V lost 0 bases and J 3 bases, leaving 5 bases between the germline ends. Germline V gene lookup returns CDR1 MRHNA and CDR2 SNTAGT. This CDR3 contains 14 residues.

Ten or more counts support this clonotype. The gene calls are TRBV4-3 and TRBJ2-7, with 10 bases lining up with TRBD2. Germline V gives CDR1 LGHNA, CDR2 YSLEER. Trimming at V came to 0 bases and at J to 8 bases, leaving 10 bases not matched to a gene. The CDR3 contains 16 residues. This CDR3 is CASSQDRASGRWQQYF. The CDR3 DNA sequence: TGCGCCAGCAGCCAAGATCGGGCTAGCGGGAGATGGCAGCAGTACTTC.

A word on this clonotype: The missing conserved phenylalanine or tryptophan at the end of this CDR3 makes a read error likely. The rearrangement joins TRBV12-3 or TRBV12-4 to TRBJ1-1; D gene uncertain. The CDR3 totals 14 residues. The CDR3 is CTSSPQLRGTEAFL. The CDR3 DNA is TGTACCAGCAGCCCTCAGCTGCGGGGCACTGAAGCTTTCCTT.

To note about this clonotype: Relative to the germline gene, one junction end is altered; a read error may explain this. V is TRBV6-6 and J is TRBJ1-1; TRBD1 matches at 8 bases. The germline gives CDR1 MNHNY, CDR2 SVGAGI (reference sequence). This CDR3 spans 13 amino acids. The CDR3, as DNA: TGTGTCAGCAACACAGGGGGGACTACTGAAGCTATCTTT. Its protein product is CVSNTGGTTEAIF.

Of note for this clonotype: The junction differs from germline at one of its ends, possibly a read error. The chain carries TRBV7-9 and TRBJ2-5, with a possible D match to TRBD2 (6 bases). CDR3 length: 14 residues. The germline CDR1 and CDR2 sequences are SEHNR and FQNEAQ (reference sequence). The DNA for the CDR3 is TGTGCTAGCAGCTTATCCACGGGAGAAGAGACCCAGTACTTC. This translates into CASSLSTGEETQYF.

The V and J genes are TRBV28 and TRBJ1-4, with no clear D. Germline CDR1 reads MDHEN; CDR2 reads SYDVKM. V was clipped by 3 bases and J by 1 base, with 15 bases between them. The CDR3 is 17 amino acids. The CDR3 loop reads CASSFGDRFVTNEKLFF. The CDR3 coding sequence is TGTGCCAGCAGTTTTGGGGATAGATTTGTAACTAATGAAAAACTGTTTTTT.

This clonotype appeared a single time. Germline and junction disagree at one end, which may indicate a read error. The CDR3 region has the DNA TGTGCCAGCAACCCAGGGTGGGGGCGAGTCACCTATGAGCAGTACTTC. Translated, it gives CASNPGWGRVTYEQYF. The chain recombines TRBV11-2 with TRBJ2-7; TRBD1 might be the D (6 bases). CDR3 length: 16 amino acids. CDR1 is SGHAT, CDR2 FQNNGV, per germline.

Concerning this clonotype itself: Germline and junction disagree at one end, which may indicate a read error. The chain employs TRBV11-1 and TRBJ2-7; D possibly uses TRBD1 or TRBD2 (5 bases each). The CDR3 extends over 13 amino acids. Germline loops: CDR1 SGHAT, CDR2 FQDESV (reference sequence). CDR3 in amino acids: CATREKRSYEQYF. The CDR3 DNA follows: TGTGCCACCAGGGAGAAGCGATCCTACGAGCAATACTTC.

The chain has TRBV29-1 and TRBJ2-3, with D perhaps being TRBD1 or TRBD2 (5 bases each). In germline, CDR1 is SQVTM, CDR2 ANQGSEA. The CDR3 runs 13 residues. Trimming removed 6 bases from V and 8 bases from J, with 18 bases in between. CDR3 sequence (DNA): TGCAGCGTCCGGACGTGGGACGGAGGTACGCAGTATTTT. Its protein product is CSVRTWDGGTQYF.

This clonotype was detected only once. The germline gene is not matched at one end of the junction; a read error may be the cause. V and J are TRBV11-2 and TRBJ2-2, with TRBD1 as a possible D gene (5 bases). Germline lookup yields CDR1 SGHAT and CDR2 FQNNGV. The CDR3 covers 16 residues. The CDR3 DNA follows: TGTGCCAGTAGCTTGCAGGGATTTTTAGGCGCCGGGGAGCTGTTTTTT. As protein: CASSLQGFLGAGELFF. Full variable domain (rest looked up from reference TRBV11-2 and TRBJ2-2): EAGVAQSPRYKIIEKRQSVAFWCNPISGHATLYWYQQILGQGPKLLIQFQNNGVVDDSQLPKDRFSAERLKGVDSTLKIQPAKLEDSAVYLCASSLQGFLGAGELFFGEGSRLTVL.

Worth noting for this clonotype: At one end, the junction sequence differs from germline, possibly due to a read error. The chain is built from TRBV7-9 and TRBJ2-2; 10 bases are shared with TRBD1. Germline V lookup: CDR1 SEHNR, CDR2 FQNEAQ (reference sequence). This CDR3 is 15 amino acids long. The CDR3 region has the DNA TGTGCCGGCAGCGCCGGGACAGGGGTGGCAGGGGAGCTGTTTTTT. Translating it yields CAGSAGTGVAGELFF. The variable domain in full, completed from reference TRBV7-9 and TRBJ2-2, reads DTGVSQNPRHKITKRGQNVTFRCDPISEHNRLYWYRQTLGQGPEFLTYFQNEAQLEKSRLLSDRFSAERPKGSFSTLEIQRTEQGDSAMYLCAGSAGTGVAGELFFGEGSRLTVL.

In regard to this clonotype: A much larger clone lies a single base off, so this may be a read error. The chain employs TRBV5-1 and TRBJ2-3; D might be TRBD2 (5 bases). With 4 bases removed from V and 5 bases from J, the gap between germline ends came to 17 bases. Germline V gene lookup returns CDR1 SGHRS and CDR2 YFSETQ. There are 15 residues in the CDR3. This CDR3 is CASSPSRADLDTQYF. As DNA, the CDR3 is TGCGCCAGCAGCCCGTCGAGGGCTGACCTAGATACGCAGTATTTT.

This clonotype was observed a handful of times. One base away lies a much larger clone, so this may be a sequencing read error. The chain has TRBV5-1 and TRBJ2-5; 10 nucleotides match TRBD1. This CDR3 is built from 16 residues. From germline, CDR1 is SGHRS and CDR2 YFSETQ. The CDR3 here is CASSARTGGGGETQCF. CDR3 nucleotides: TGCGCCAGCAGCGCCAGGACAGGGGGAGGAGGGGAGACCCAGTGCTTC.

The chain recombines TRBV29-1 with TRBJ2-3, with 9 bases matching TRBD2. This CDR3 region has 16 residues. Germline loops: CDR1 SQVTM, CDR2 ANQGSEA. Trimming removed 0 bases from V and 4 bases from J; junction bases left unmatched: 8. This CDR3 is CSVEESSGTSADTQYF. In DNA, the CDR3 is TGCAGCGTTGAAGAGTCTAGCGGGACCAGCGCAGATACGCAGTATTTT.